These T cell receptor beta chains were read from a single sample in a study of response to subunit inactivated influenza vaccine. TCRdb re-analysed the RT-PCR reads in MiXCR, keeping a single row per CDR3 protein. The table lists 650,000 to 800,000 distinct CDR3 sequences, around 20% of them singletons, with around 9.9% in the top ten. Specimen: PBMCs from blood, collected 5 days after vaccination. The receptors were gathered from a man over 45 who received an inactivated influenza vaccine. Each CDR3 is given without its conserved first and last residue.

j_gene: TRBJ2-1; v_gene: TRBV6-2/TRBV6-3; CDR3aa: ASSWASGSHEQF
j_gene: TRBJ2-1; v_gene: TRBV11-2; CDR3aa: ASSQGWENNEQF
j_gene: TRBJ2-5; v_gene: TRBV12-3/TRBV12-4; CDR3aa: ASSGLGQEETQY
j_gene: TRBJ1-4; v_gene: TRBV12-3/TRBV12-4; CDR3aa: ASSSGTDEKLF
j_gene: TRBJ2-2; v_gene: TRBV9; CDR3aa: ASSVEPRTGSGELF
j_gene: TRBJ1-3; v_gene: TRBV20-1; CDR3aa: CARDSVTGSGNTIY
j_gene: TRBJ1-1; v_gene: TRBV10-3; CDR3aa: AISEPGTGKTEAF
j_gene: TRBJ2-7; v_gene: TRBV4-2; CDR3aa: ASSQENRNYEQY
j_gene: TRBJ2-7; v_gene: TRBV5-6; CDR3aa: ASSLNPASYEQY
j_gene: TRBJ2-5; v_gene: TRBV20-1; CDR3aa: SARVSGGRGLEETQY
j_gene: TRBJ1-1; v_gene: TRBV6-1; CDR3aa: ASSEAGGTEAF
j_gene: TRBJ1-2; v_gene: TRBV20-1; CDR3aa: SARTDGSYGYT
j_gene: TRBJ1-2; v_gene: TRBV25-1; CDR3aa: ASSGLYNYGYT
j_gene: TRBJ2-7; v_gene: TRBV4-2; CDR3aa: ASSQEVGGQYEQY
j_gene: TRBJ1-6; v_gene: TRBV12-3/TRBV12-4; CDR3aa: ASSLQGWGSPLH
j_gene: TRBJ2-1; v_gene: TRBV20-1; CDR3aa: SARSSGGYNEQF
j_gene: TRBJ2-2; v_gene: TRBV12-3/TRBV12-4; CDR3aa: ASSPTSAGELF
j_gene: TRBJ2-2; v_gene: TRBV24-1; CDR3aa: ATSDQGYTGELF
j_gene: TRBJ2-7; v_gene: TRBV20-1; CDR3aa: SAKGLAGYEQY
j_gene: TRBJ2-7; v_gene: TRBV7-8; CDR3aa: ASTRLAEGSYEQY
j_gene: TRBJ2-1; v_gene: TRBV29-1; CDR3aa: SVAASGRGGDEQF
j_gene: TRBJ1-2; v_gene: TRBV20-1; CDR3aa: SASHHPDGYT
j_gene: TRBJ2-7; v_gene: TRBV20-1; CDR3aa: SARDGTVPYEQY
j_gene: TRBJ2-1; v_gene: TRBV6-1; CDR3aa: ASSRSLTIYNEQF
j_gene: TRBJ2-7; v_gene: TRBV29-1; CDR3aa: SVGGTGHSYEQY
j_gene: TRBJ2-1; v_gene: TRBV7-2; CDR3aa: ASSRTTYGEQF
j_gene: TRBJ1-5; v_gene: TRBV20-1; CDR3aa: SASGGSNQPQH
j_gene: TRBJ2-1; v_gene: TRBV29-1; CDR3aa: SVGYNEQF
j_gene: TRBJ1-1; v_gene: TRBV4-1; CDR3aa: ASSQFGDTEAF
j_gene: TRBJ1-5; v_gene: TRBV24-1; CDR3aa: ATSDRRGGNQPQH
j_gene: TRBJ2-1; v_gene: TRBV10-2; CDR3aa: ASRLAGQLPEQF
j_gene: TRBJ2-7; v_gene: TRBV6-2/TRBV6-3; CDR3aa: ASSSFGLAGYEQY
j_gene: TRBJ2-1; v_gene: TRBV7-2; CDR3aa: ASSWTGAVGNEQF
j_gene: TRBJ2-7; v_gene: TRBV12-3/TRBV12-4; CDR3aa: ASRQLFHEQY
j_gene: TRBJ1-5; v_gene: TRBV7-3; CDR3aa: ASATGSNQPQH
j_gene: TRBJ1-4; v_gene: TRBV20-1; CDR3aa: SAMSNEKLF
j_gene: TRBJ2-1; v_gene: TRBV13; CDR3aa: ASSLRQGAGDEQF
j_gene: TRBJ2-3; v_gene: TRBV5-6; CDR3aa: ASSLARLGYSPDTQY
j_gene: TRBJ2-1; v_gene: TRBV15; CDR3aa: ATSRDKSGSLNEQF
j_gene: TRBJ2-3; v_gene: TRBV12-3/TRBV12-4; CDR3aa: ASSFEMRLTTTDTQY
j_gene: TRBJ1-5; v_gene: TRBV15; CDR3aa: ATSTRGVNQPQH